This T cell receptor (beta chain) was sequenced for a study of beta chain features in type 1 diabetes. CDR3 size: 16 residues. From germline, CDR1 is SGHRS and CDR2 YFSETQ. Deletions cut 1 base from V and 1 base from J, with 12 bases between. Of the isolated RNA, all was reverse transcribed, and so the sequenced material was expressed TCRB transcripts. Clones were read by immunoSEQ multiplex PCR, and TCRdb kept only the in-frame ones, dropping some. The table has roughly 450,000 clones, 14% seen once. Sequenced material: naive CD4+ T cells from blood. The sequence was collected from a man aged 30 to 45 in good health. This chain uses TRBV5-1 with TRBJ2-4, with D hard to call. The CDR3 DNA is TGCGCCAGCAGCTTGCAGGAATTGAGGGCCAAAAACATTCAGTACTTC. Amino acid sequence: CASSLQELRAKNIQYF.